The clone carrying this T cell receptor beta chain has just a few counts. Its specificity is not known. The sample originates from a study of Ad26.COV2.S vaccination and SARS-CoV-2 variants. Study in general: Vaccine-arm donor from the placebo-controlled COV1001 Ad26.COV2.S trial. Intramuscular Ad26.COV2.S doses were given once or twice, 56 days apart. Regarding the study as a whole: Analyses that measured TCR breadth and depth may have underestimated total T cell responses.

Profiling relied on immunoSEQ multiplex PCR, and the TCRdb table lists in-frame clones only, not all of them. The sample lists roughly 450,000 clones, 90% occurring once. The CDR3 loop spans 15 amino acids. V lost 3 bases, J lost 1 base, and 11 bases lay in between. Per germline, CDR1 KGHSH and CDR2 LQKENI. Indicated treatment: roughly 18 received Ad26.COV2.S at low or high dose, single or two shots; about five received placebo; per-sample allocation not given. The study sampled participants on day 63 after the first vaccine or placebo injection. Built on an Ad26 vector, the vaccine expressed Wuhan-strain SARS-CoV-2 spike.

The chain has TRBV18 and TRBJ2-3; D is perhaps TRBD1 (5 bases). The TCR sequence derives from a person between 18 and 65 years old who received the Ad26.COV2.S COVID-19 vaccine or a placebo. This specimen was peripheral blood, taken in a trial of Ad26.COV2.S vaccine versus placebo. The CDR3 protein is CASSPVDTRTDTQYF. In DNA, the CDR3 is TGTGCCAGCTCACCGGTGGACACCCGCACAGATACGCAGTATTTT.